This T cell receptor (beta chain) was recovered during a study of cytomegalovirus exposure and HLA in healthy donors. On the study more broadly: Of several hundred genotyped donors, about 80% clustered with self-reported Caucasian donors.

Germline-derived CDR1 and CDR2 are SQVTM and ANQGSEA. The CDR3 is 14 residues long. V lost 4 bases, J lost 6 bases, and 18 bases lay in between. Primers: 60 Vbeta forward and 13 Jbeta reverse. Method: immunoSEQ multiplex PCR; TCRdb's copy keeps in-frame clones and lacks some. Of 150,000 to 200,000 clones listed, approximately 75% are singletons. Source material: PBMCs. The clonotype comes from a girl aged 10-17 years in good health and CMV-seronegative. V usage is TRBV29-1 and J usage is TRBJ1-1; D is possibly TRBD1 (5 bases). CDR3 sequence: CSVVGTGGLAEAFF. CDR3 nucleotides: TGCAGCGTTGTGGGGACGGGGGGGTTAGCTGAAGCTTTCTTT.